The TCR beta chain under discussion was sequenced for a study of T cell responses to AZD1222 COVID-19 vaccine. Study conclusions and caveats: Increased Spike-specific TCR breadth and depth were observed after two AZD1222 doses. At study baseline, merely more than 5 AZD1222 recipients were seropositive. Within unmutated variant regions lay the reported targets of nearly half of spike-specific TCRs.

In regard to this clone: Its antigen is still unknown.

Sequenced by immunoSEQ multiplex PCR; TCRdb stores in-frame clones only, minus some. This sample has under 250,000 clones; roughly 91% occur once, and the top ten carry about 1%. Trimming pared 7 bases from V and 2 bases from J, leaving 14 bases between. The CDR3 runs 14 residues. Germline CDR1 is MNHEY and CDR2 is SMNVEV (reference sequence). The source was peripheral blood, collected on day 0 of MenACWY control vaccination. J is TRBJ1-1 and V is TRBV27; TRBD1 is a possible D gene (5 bases). The TCR was taken from an adult in good health. The CDR3 sequence is CASTQSGLNTEAFF. CDR3 in DNA: TGTGCCAGCACCCAATCAGGGTTAAACACTGAAGCTTTCTTT.